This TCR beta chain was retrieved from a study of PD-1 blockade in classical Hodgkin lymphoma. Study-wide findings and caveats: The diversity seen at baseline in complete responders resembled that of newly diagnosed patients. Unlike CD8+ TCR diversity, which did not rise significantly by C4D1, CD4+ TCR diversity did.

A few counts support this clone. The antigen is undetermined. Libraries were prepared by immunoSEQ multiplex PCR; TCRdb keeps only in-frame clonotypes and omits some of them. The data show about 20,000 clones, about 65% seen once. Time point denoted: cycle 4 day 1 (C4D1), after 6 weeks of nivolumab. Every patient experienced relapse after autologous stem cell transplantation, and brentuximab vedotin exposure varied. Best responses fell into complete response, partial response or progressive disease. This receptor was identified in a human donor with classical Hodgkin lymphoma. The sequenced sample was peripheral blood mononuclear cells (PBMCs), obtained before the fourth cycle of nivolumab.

This chain's CDR3 is CASSGPIGAGQTYNEQFF. CDR3 bases: TGTGCCAGCAGCGGACCGATCGGGGCGGGGCAAACCTACAATGAGCAGTTCTTC. V usage is TRBV7-6 and J usage is TRBJ2-1; possibly TRBD2 for D (6 bases). Germline V CDR1 and CDR2: SGHVS, FNYEAQ. The CDR3 has 18 residues. The V end lost 5 bases, the J end lost 2 bases, and 22 bases lay between the germline ends.